The next 4 T cell receptor beta chains were all read from a single sample in a study of cytomegalovirus exposure and HLA in healthy donors. The PCR contained 60 Vbeta and 13 Jbeta primers. Clones were read by immunoSEQ multiplex PCR, and TCRdb kept only the in-frame ones, dropping some. The listing records some 60,000 clones. Sample: PBMCs. These TCRs come from a man aged 30 to 45 in good health and CMV-seropositive.

The V call is TRBV9, the J call TRBJ1-2; D may be TRBD1 (6 bases). The CDR3 runs to 15 residues. V was trimmed by 4 bases and J by 3 bases, leaving 16 bases between them. Germline V lookup: CDR1 SGDLS, CDR2 YYNGEE. The DNA for the CDR3 is TGTGCCAGCAGCCCGGAACACAGGGTAGACTATGGCTACACCTTC. Translating gives CASSPEHRVDYGYTF.

The rearrangement links TRBV18 to TRBJ2-3; 7 nucleotides line up with TRBD1. Germline assignment: CDR1 KGHSH and CDR2 LQKENI. The length of the CDR3 is 15 residues. Trimming at V came to 3 bases and at J to 2 bases, leaving 5 bases not matched to a gene. The CDR3 reads CASSPNDRATDTQYF. In DNA, the CDR3 is TGTGCCAGCTCACCTAATGACAGGGCCACAGATACGCAGTATTTT.

The chain uses TRBV14 and TRBJ2-3; weak D call: TRBD2 (5 bases). The CDR3 totals 14 residues. With 8 bases removed from V and 5 bases from J, the gap between germline ends came to 17 bases. CDR1 SGHDN and CDR2 FVKESK come from the germline V gene. CDR3 loop: CASGKLGEKDTQYF. The CDR3 region has the DNA TGTGCCAGCGGAAAACTAGGAGAAAAAGATACGCAGTATTTT. The whole variable domain, remainder taken from reference TRBV14 and TRBJ2-3, is EAGVTQFPSHSVIEKGQTVTLRCDPISGHDNLYWYRRVMGKEIKFLLHFVKESKQDESGMPNNRFLAERTGGTYSTLKVQPAELEDSGVYFCASGKLGEKDTQYFGPGTRLTVL.

This chain connects TRBV7-8 to TRBJ1-2; D is uncertain. Trimming removed 5 bases from V and 0 bases from J, with 16 bases in between. The V gene's germline CDR1 is SGHVS and CDR2 FQNEAQ. The CDR3 extends over 16 amino acids. CDR3 protein: CASSPRVRSSNYGYTF. The CDR3 bases are TGTGCCAGCAGCCCGAGGGTCCGATCCTCTAACTATGGCTACACCTTC.